The next 15 T cell receptor beta chains were all read from a single sample in a study of patients and donors after allogeneic stem cell transplantation (dated by TCRdb to 2019 to 2021). Receptors were amplified or captured by RT-PCR. Sequencing relied on a NextSeq 550. Through fastp at Q25 and MiXCR, TCRdb rebuilt clones from the public reads, retaining in-frame beta chains. Each record represents a unique CDR3 protein, reported with the most common genes and DNA among its rows. Across this sample there are 98,000 or so distinct CDR3 sequences, with 35% seen only once. The ten largest clonotypes hold 25% to 35% of the sample. Specimen: blood, either unsorted or a sorted T cell fraction (not recorded which). The receptors here all came from a human donor who was either an allogeneic HSCT recipient or a stem cell or donor lymphocyte infusion donor (not recorded which). It is not recorded whose cells these are; they may come from a transplant donor.

J is TRBJ1-1 and V is TRBV7-9; D not certain. Trimming removed 0 bases at V and 8 bases at J, with 7 bases between. This CDR3 is 12 amino acids long. Germline V gives CDR1 SEHNR, CDR2 FQNEAQ (reference sequence). In DNA form, the CDR3 reads TGTGCCAGCAGCTTAGCTTTAAACGAAGCTTTCTTT. Its translation is CASSLALNEAFF.

This clonotype was counted only a few times. This chain joins TRBV19 and TRBJ1-2, with D tentatively TRBD1 (6 bases). The CDR3 is 12 residues long. V shed 4 bases and J shed 5 bases, with 8 bases lying between them. The germline gives CDR1 LNHDA, CDR2 SQIVND (reference sequence). CDR3 nucleotide sequence: TGTGCCAGTAGTACTGGACAGTATGGCTACACCTTC. This codes for CASSTGQYGYTF.

This clonotype appeared a few times. This chain connects TRBV18 to TRBJ1-6; D is possibly TRBD1 (6 bases). V was cut by 6 bases and J by 6 bases, with 18 bases left in between. CDR1 is KGHSH and CDR2 is LQKENI in the germline V gene. There are 16 residues in the CDR3. As DNA, the CDR3 is TGTGCCAGCTCGCCCTTCGGGACATGGGGTAATTCACCCCTCCACTTT. Translation gives CASSPFGTWGNSPLHF.

V is TRBV24-1 and J is TRBJ2-2, with a possible D match to TRBD2 (6 bases). Trimming removed 6 bases at V and 6 bases at J, with 16 bases between. The V gene's germline CDR1 is KGHDR and CDR2 SFDVKD. CDR3 size: 15 residues. CDR3 DNA: TGTGCCACCAGTACTGGCGGGACGAGACCCGGGGAGCTGTTTTTT. Translation gives CATSTGGTRPGELFF.

This clonotype was picked up many times. The chain combines TRBV29-1 with TRBJ1-2, with D maybe TRBD1 (5 bases). CDR1 and CDR2 (germline): SQVTM, ANQGSEA. Trimming took off 3 bases at V and 2 bases at J, with 10 bases between the two ends. The CDR3 consists of 13 residues. The CDR3 coding sequence is TGCAGCGTTGAGAGGGGACGGAACTATGGCTACACCTTC. Translation: CSVERGRNYGYTF.

This clonotype was seen a handful of times. This rearrangement joins TRBV5-1 to TRBJ1-2; TRBD1 agrees at 7 bases. CDR1 is SGHRS, CDR2 YFSETQ, per germline. Unmatched junction bases numbered 7, after V lost 4 bases and J lost 4 bases. CDR3 size: 14 residues. The CDR3 loop reads CASSDHRGSYGYTF. The CDR3 DNA is TGCGCCAGCAGCGACCACAGGGGATCCTATGGCTACACCTTC.

This clonotype has more than one count but fewer than ten. V gene TRBV20-1 combines with J gene TRBJ2-7, with D perhaps matching TRBD1 or TRBD2 (5 bases each). The V gene's germline CDR1 is DFQATT and CDR2 SNEGSKA (reference sequence). Trimming stripped 3 bases from V and 0 bases from J, with 9 bases between. This CDR3 is built from 13 residues. CDR3 protein: CSARKGSSYEQYF. The CDR3 DNA is TGCAGTGCTAGGAAGGGGAGCTCCTACGAGCAGTACTTC.

The V gene is TRBV7-9, the J gene TRBJ1-1; weak D call: TRBD1 (6 bases). The CDR3 runs to 17 residues. Looked up from germline, CDR1 is SEHNR and CDR2 is FQNEAQ (reference sequence). V was pared by 1 base and J by 4 bases, with 19 bases between. The CDR3 reads CASSLELRQGRSTEAFF. In DNA form, the CDR3 reads TGTGCCAGCAGCTTAGAACTCCGGCAGGGGAGATCCACTGAAGCTTTCTTT.

This clonotype was observed a handful of times. The V and J genes are TRBV24-1 and TRBJ2-5, with a weak D call TRBD1 (6 bases). Trimming cost V 2 bases and J 5 bases, with 14 bases left between them. The CDR3 loop spans 15 amino acids. Germline V lookup: CDR1 KGHDR, CDR2 SFDVKD. The CDR3 region has the DNA TGTGCCACCAGTGATTATACAGGGATTCGGGAGACCCAGTACTTC. Translating it yields CATSDYTGIRETQYF.

This chain uses TRBV18 with TRBJ2-7, with D maybe TRBD2 (5 bases). V dropped 2 bases and J dropped 4 bases, with 15 bases sitting between them. This CDR3 has 15 amino acids. Germline V gene sequence: CDR1 KGHSH, CDR2 LQKENI. CDR3 DNA: TGTGCCAGCTCACCAGGAACCGGGATCCTATACGAGCAGTACTTC. It translates to CASSPGTGILYEQYF.

The genes are TRBV29-1 and TRBJ2-3, with 9 bases lining up with TRBD1. V lost 6 bases, J lost 4 bases, and 11 bases stayed unmatched. This CDR3 spans 15 amino acids. CDR1 SQVTM and CDR2 ANQGSEA come from the germline V gene. For the CDR3, the DNA is TGCAGCGTAGCTCGGACAGGGGCCCCTCCAGATACGCAGTATTTT. Translating it yields CSVARTGAPPDTQYF.

The V and J genes are TRBV6-5 and TRBJ2-1, with unresolved D. The CDR3 has 15 residues. V dropped 2 bases and J dropped 2 bases, with 10 bases sitting between them. Germline V gene lookup returns CDR1 MNHEY and CDR2 SVGAGI. The CDR3 sequence: CASSYHNLAYNEQFF. In DNA, the CDR3 is TGTGCCAGCAGTTACCACAATCTAGCCTACAATGAGCAGTTCTTC.

This clonotype was seen at least ten times. The V and J genes are TRBV20-1 and TRBJ1-6; possibly TRBD1 for D (6 bases). CDR1 and CDR2 (germline): DFQATT, SNEGSKA (reference sequence). This CDR3 contains 16 residues. Deletions cut 3 bases from V and 9 bases from J, with 21 bases between. In DNA form, the CDR3 reads TGCAGTGCTAGCCTACAGGGAGAAACCCAAGGTTCACCCCTCCACTTT. This translates into CSASLQGETQGSPLHF.

The rearrangement joins TRBV24-1 to TRBJ2-7; 9 nucleotides line up with TRBD2. Per the germline V gene, CDR1 is KGHDR and CDR2 is SFDVKD. Trimming took 4 bases from V and 3 from J; bases not matched to a gene: 9. There are 16 residues in the CDR3. The CDR3 bases are TGTGCCACCAGTGACCCCAGCGGGAGGCCATTCTACGAGCAGTACTTC. Translated, it gives CATSDPSGRPFYEQYF.

The chain combines TRBV7-9 with TRBJ2-4; maybe TRBD2 (6 bases). From germline, CDR1 is SEHNR and CDR2 FQNEAQ (reference sequence). Trimming took off 6 bases at V and 5 bases at J, with 8 bases between the two ends. The length of the CDR3 is 12 residues. CDR3 sequence (DNA): TGTGCCAGCAGTTCGGGAGAAAACATTCAGTACTTC. Protein: CASSSGENIQYF. Full variable domain (rest looked up from reference TRBV7-9 and TRBJ2-4): DTGVSQNPRHKITKRGQNVTFRCDPISEHNRLYWYRQTLGQGPEFLTYFQNEAQLEKSRLLSDRFSAERPKGSFSTLEIQRTEQGDSAMYLCASSSGENIQYFGAGTRLSVL.